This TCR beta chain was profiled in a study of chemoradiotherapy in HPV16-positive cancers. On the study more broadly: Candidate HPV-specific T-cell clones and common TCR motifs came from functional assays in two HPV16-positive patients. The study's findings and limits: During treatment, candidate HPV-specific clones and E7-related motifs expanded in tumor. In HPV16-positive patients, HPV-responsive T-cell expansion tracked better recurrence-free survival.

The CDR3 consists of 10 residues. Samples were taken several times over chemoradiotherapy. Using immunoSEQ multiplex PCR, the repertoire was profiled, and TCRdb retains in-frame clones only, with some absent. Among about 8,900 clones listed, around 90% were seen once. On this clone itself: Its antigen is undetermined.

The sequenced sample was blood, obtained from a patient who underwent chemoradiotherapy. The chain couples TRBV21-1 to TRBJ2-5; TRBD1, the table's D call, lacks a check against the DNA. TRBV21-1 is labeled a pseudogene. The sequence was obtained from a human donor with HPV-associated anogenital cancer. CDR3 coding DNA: TGTGCCAGCAGCAGTCCAACCCAGTACTTC. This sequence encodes CASSSPTQYF.